These 6 T cell receptor beta chains originate from one sample sequenced in a study of T cell clonality in common variable immunodeficiency. The method was immunoSEQ multiplex PCR; TCRdb's version includes in-frame clones alone and lacks a portion of them. The sample yields 20,000 to 30,000 clones, without any singletons. Broader study findings: Fewer deletions and N-nucleotide insertions were reportedly seen in common variable immunodeficiency TCR beta sequences.

For these TCRs, the target antigens are not known. The specimen was peripheral blood mononuclear cells. These receptors were obtained from a human donor with common variable immunodeficiency.

The table lists this clone with a few counts. The CDR3 is cut off 3 residues early in the read; its end comes from the germline J gene. The chain carries TRBV19 and TRBJ1-5, with unresolved D. This CDR3 is 13 amino acids long. CDR1 and CDR2 from the germline V gene are LNHDA and SQIVND (reference sequence). Trimming took 2 bases from V and 7 from J, leaving 9 bases between them. CDR3 DNA (partial): TGTGCCAGTAGTATACAGGTTCCCCAGCCC. Protein sequence: CASSIQVPQP. The CDR3 in its entirety is CASSIQVPQPQHF.

Only a few counts were recorded for this clone. The CDR3 end falls 3 residues outside the read, so it is completed with the germline J gene. This chain connects TRBV20-1 to TRBJ2-1, with D hard to call. Germline V gives CDR1 DFQATT, CDR2 SNEGSKA (reference sequence). The ends were cut back, 5 bases at V and 3 bases at J, with 8 bases in the middle. CDR3 size: 12 residues. The covered CDR3 bases are TGCAGTGCTGAGCCCGTCTACAATGAG. Residues: CSAEPVYNE. The complete CDR3 protein is CSAEPVYNEQFF.

This clone appeared many times. The CDR3 end lies 3 residues beyond the end of the read and is filled in from the germline J gene. The V call is TRBV10-3, the J call TRBJ2-7, with 10 bases matching TRBD1. The V segment lost 5 bases and the J segment 3 bases; nucleotides outside the gene matches: 4. CDR3 length: 14 residues. Per the germline V gene, CDR1 is ENHRY and CDR2 is SYGVKD. The CDR3 spells CAISTGTGVYEQYF. The part of the CDR3 DNA that was read is TGTGCCATCAGTACCGGGACAGGGGTCTACGAG.

As concerns this clone: The DNA ends 3 residues before the CDR3 does, and the rest of the CDR3 is filled in from the germline J gene. The chain uses TRBV2 and TRBJ2-3; D might be TRBD2 (7 bases). This CDR3 region has 13 residues. Deletions cut 9 bases from V and 8 bases from J, with 18 bases between. Germline-derived CDR1 and CDR2 are SNHLY and FYNNEI. The CDR3 spells CASSGGSPLTQYF. The covered CDR3 bases are TGTGCCAGTTCGGGGGGCTCACCCCTTACG.

Concerning this clone: The sequenced fragment ends 3 residues before the CDR3 boundary, so the rest is inferred from the germline J gene. V is TRBV19 and J is TRBJ2-2; the match to TRBD2 covers 12 bases. The length of the CDR3 is 15 residues. The V gene's germline CDR1 is LNHDA and CDR2 SQIVND (reference sequence). V lost 7 bases to trimming and J lost 5 bases; unmatched junction nucleotides: 5. CDR3 bases read: TGTGCCAGTAATCTAGCGGGAGGGGAGACCGGGGAG. Its translation: CASNLAGGETGE. The full CDR3 protein reads CASNLAGGETGELFF. The whole variable domain, remainder taken from reference TRBV19 and TRBJ2-2, is DGGITQSPKYLFRKEGQNVTLSCEQNLNHDAMYWYRQDPGQGLRLIYYSQIVNDFQKGDIAEGYSVSREKKESFPLTVTSAQKNPTAFYLCASNLAGGETGELFFGEGSRLTVL.

In regard to this clone: The CDR3 is cut off 3 residues early in the read; its end comes from the germline J gene. The gene calls are TRBV2 and TRBJ1-1, with 7 bases identical to TRBD1. The J segment lost 0 bases and the V segment lost 10 bases, leaving 20 bases of the junction unmatched. The germline CDR1 and CDR2 sequences are SNHLY and FYNNEI. CDR3 length: 18 residues. CDR3 sequence: CATLRTARQGNVNTEAFF. Partial CDR3 DNA: TGTGCCACCCTAAGGACAGCCCGACAGGGAAACGTGAACACTGAA. The full variable domain, its missing parts supplied by reference TRBV2 and TRBJ1-1, is EPEVTQTPSHQVTQMGQEVILRCVPISNHLYFYWYRQILGQKVEFLVSFYNNEISEKSEIFDDQFSVERPDGSNFTLKIRSTKLEDSAMYFCATLRTARQGNVNTEAFFGQGTRLTVV.